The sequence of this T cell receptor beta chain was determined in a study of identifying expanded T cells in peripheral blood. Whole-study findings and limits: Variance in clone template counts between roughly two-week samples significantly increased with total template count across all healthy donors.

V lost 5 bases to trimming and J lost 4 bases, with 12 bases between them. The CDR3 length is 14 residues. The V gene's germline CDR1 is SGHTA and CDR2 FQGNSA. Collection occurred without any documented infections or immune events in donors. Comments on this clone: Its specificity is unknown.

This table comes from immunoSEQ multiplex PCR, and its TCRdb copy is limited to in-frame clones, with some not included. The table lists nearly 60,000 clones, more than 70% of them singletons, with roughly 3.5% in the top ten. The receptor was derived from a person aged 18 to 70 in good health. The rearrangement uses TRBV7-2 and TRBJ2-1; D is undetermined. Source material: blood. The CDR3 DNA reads TGTGCCAGCAGCCCGGGCTATCCATACAATGAGCAGTTCTTC. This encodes CASSPGYPYNEQFF.